These T cell receptor beta chains were read from a single sample in a study of cytomegalovirus exposure and HLA in healthy donors. Generated by immunoSEQ multiplex PCR, the TCRdb table keeps only in-frame clones and is missing some. Among tens of thousands of clones listed, 80% to 90% were seen once. The sample taken for sequencing was PBMCs. The source is a woman between 18 and 29 years old in good health and CMV-seropositive. Both conserved end residues are part of each CDR3.

v_call: TRBV6-4
cdr3_aa: CASSVGTGGNNEQFF

v_call: TRBV7-2
cdr3_aa: CASSLYQGRNQPQHF

v_call: TRBV19
cdr3_aa: CASSIGGLLNEQFF

v_call: TRBV5-1
cdr3_aa: CASSLGRDNEQFF

v_call: TRBV7-9
cdr3_aa: CASSPMDRVVNEQFF

v_call: TRBV29-1
cdr3_aa: CSIRQGSAYEQYF

v_call: TRBV28
cdr3_aa: CASSRQGRGEKLFF

v_call: TRBV29-1
cdr3_aa: CSVVRGGSYEQYF

v_call: TRBV4-3
cdr3_aa: CASSRSLGNEQFF

v_call: TRBV7-9
cdr3_aa: CASSSTTGESSYEQYF

v_call: TRBV11-2
cdr3_aa: CASTPGGGRFAGELFF

v_call: TRBV7-9
cdr3_aa: CASTDDRESGAFF

v_call: TRBV7-9
cdr3_aa: CASSHRDSSYEQYF

v_call: TRBV9
cdr3_aa: CASSRTSGRENEQFF

v_call: TRBV18
cdr3_aa: CASSPVISTDTQYF

v_call: TRBV6-1
cdr3_aa: CASSARSSAGLISPLHF

v_call: TRBV4-2
cdr3_aa: CASSRTGDNSNQPQHF

v_call: TRBV2
cdr3_aa: CASSPGTNYGYTF

v_call: TRBV11-2
cdr3_aa: CASSFGLGAAEAFF

v_call: TRBV5-1
cdr3_aa: CASSRGQDSTGELFF

v_call: TRBV5-5
cdr3_aa: CASSPGTGDTGELFF

v_call: TRBV18
cdr3_aa: CASSLGQDYEQYF

v_call: TRBV7-2
cdr3_aa: CASSLGGATVRTDTQYF

v_call: TRBV5-5
cdr3_aa: CASRFFSDYEQYF

v_call: TRBV11-2
cdr3_aa: CASSRRTSGAYNEQFF